This is a list of T cell receptor beta chains from one sample in a study of molecular identifiers for immune sequencing clone quantification. In TCRdb, the PCR reads were re-called with MiXCR into one record per CDR3 protein. The data contain nearly 650,000 distinct CDR3 sequences, roughly 27% of them singletons. Sample: naive CD8+ T cells from blood, with Jurkat cell RNA spiked in. The receptor source for this set is a human donor in good health. Some libraries in this study had Jurkat cell RNA spiked in. The CDR3 runs from the conserved cysteine through the conserved F or W. A D gene is named only where the DNA matches it firmly. Clone size is not always given. Where it is, it says once, few, many or a class for expanded clones.

j_gene: TRBJ2-7; abundance: few; v_gene: TRBV30; d_gene: NA; CDR3aa: CAWSVLVGEQYF; CDR3nt: TGTGCCTGGAGTGTCTTGGTGGGGGAGCAGTACTTC
j_gene: TRBJ2-3; abundance: many; v_gene: TRBV7-9; d_gene: TRBD2; CDR3aa: CASSPLVAGGRDTQYF; CDR3nt: TGTGCCAGCAGCCCCCTGGTAGCGGGAGGGAGAGATACGCAGTATTTT
j_gene: TRBJ1-6; abundance: many; v_gene: TRBV14; d_gene: TRBD1; CDR3aa: CASSQDRTGAWDSPLHF; CDR3nt: TGTGCCAGCAGCCAAGATAGAACAGGGGCTTGGGATTCACCCCTCCACTTT
j_gene: TRBJ2-7; abundance: NA; v_gene: TRBV7-6; d_gene: NA; CDR3aa: CASSPPSGTATYEQYF; CDR3nt: TGTGCCAGCAGCCCACCGTCCGGGACCGCAACCTACGAGCAGTACTTC
j_gene: TRBJ1-1; abundance: NA; v_gene: TRBV9; d_gene: TRBD1; CDR3aa: CASSQGGVMNTEAFF; CDR3nt: TGTGCCAGCAGCCAGGGGGGCGTAATGAACACTGAAGCTTTCTTT
j_gene: TRBJ2-1; abundance: many; v_gene: TRBV12-3/TRBV12-4; d_gene: NA; CDR3aa: CASSLGFPEQFF; CDR3nt: TGTGCCAGCAGTTTAGGCTTTCCCGAGCAGTTCTTC
j_gene: TRBJ2-3; abundance: NA; v_gene: TRBV7-9; d_gene: NA; CDR3aa: CASSRLVGGTDTQYF; CDR3nt: TGTGCCAGCAGCCGACTAGTTGGTGGCACAGATACGCAGTATTTT
j_gene: TRBJ2-7; abundance: NA; v_gene: TRBV7-9; d_gene: TRBD1; CDR3aa: CASSFPGQTYEQYF; CDR3nt: TGTGCCAGCAGCTTTCCGGGACAGACCTACGAGCAGTACTTC
j_gene: TRBJ2-7; abundance: few; v_gene: TRBV29-1; d_gene: TRBD2; CDR3aa: CSVEGLAEHSYEQYF; CDR3nt: TGCAGCGTTGAAGGGCTAGCGGAACATTCCTACGAGCAGTACTTC
j_gene: TRBJ1-2; abundance: few; v_gene: TRBV14; d_gene: NA; CDR3aa: CASSHNRAVTGANYGYTF; CDR3nt: TGTGCCAGCAGCCATAATAGGGCCGTGACAGGAGCTAACTATGGCTACACCTTC
j_gene: TRBJ1-5; abundance: few; v_gene: TRBV2; d_gene: NA; CDR3aa: CASSEVSSNQPQHF; CDR3nt: TGTGCCAGCAGTGAAGTCAGTAGCAATCAGCCCCAGCATTTT
j_gene: TRBJ2-7; abundance: few; v_gene: TRBV20-1; d_gene: TRBD2; CDR3aa: CSATGDGGAFSEQYF; CDR3nt: TGCAGTGCTACCGGCGACGGGGGGGCCTTTTCCGAGCAGTACTTC
j_gene: TRBJ1-1; abundance: many; v_gene: TRBV12-3/TRBV12-4; d_gene: NA; CDR3aa: CASSLEARVAEAFF; CDR3nt: TGTGCCAGCAGTTTAGAGGCGAGAGTCGCTGAAGCTTTCTTT
j_gene: TRBJ2-7; abundance: NA; v_gene: TRBV12-3/TRBV12-4; d_gene: NA; CDR3aa: CASSLGRSRGINYEQYF; CDR3nt: TGTGCCAGCAGTTTAGGGCGGAGTCGGGGGATTAACTACGAGCAGTACTTC
j_gene: TRBJ2-5; abundance: few; v_gene: TRBV19; d_gene: TRBD1; CDR3aa: CASRGQGGKTQYF; CDR3nt: TGTGCCAGTAGGGGACAGGGGGGCAAGACCCAGTACTTC
j_gene: TRBJ1-1; abundance: NA; v_gene: TRBV6-7; d_gene: NA; CDR3aa: CASSDDTGPPTTEAFF; CDR3nt: TGTGCCAGCAGTGACGATACAGGCCCCCCGACCACTGAGGCTTTCTTT
j_gene: TRBJ1-6; abundance: many; v_gene: TRBV5-1; d_gene: TRBD1; CDR3aa: CASSFTGDNSPLHF; CDR3nt: TGCGCCAGCAGCTTTACAGGGGATAACTCACCCCTCCACTTT
j_gene: TRBJ2-7; abundance: many; v_gene: TRBV20-1; d_gene: NA; CDR3aa: CSARSGATYEQYF; CDR3nt: TGCAGTGCTAGGAGCGGTGCTACCTACGAGCAGTACTTC
j_gene: TRBJ1-3; abundance: many; v_gene: TRBV6-5; d_gene: NA; CDR3aa: CASSWQGAGNTIYF; CDR3nt: TGTGCCAGCAGTTGGCAGGGTGCTGGAAACACCATATATTTT
j_gene: TRBJ2-7; abundance: many; v_gene: TRBV29-1; d_gene: NA; CDR3aa: CSVVTRDSYEQYF; CDR3nt: TGCAGCGTTGTCACACGGGACTCCTACGAGCAGTACTTC
j_gene: TRBJ2-7; abundance: few; v_gene: TRBV20-1; d_gene: TRBD1; CDR3aa: CSARDWQGDYEQYF; CDR3nt: TGCAGTGCTAGAGATTGGCAGGGGGACTACGAGCAGTACTTC
j_gene: TRBJ2-3; abundance: NA; v_gene: TRBV7-9; d_gene: NA; CDR3aa: CASSFGTDYTDTQYF; CDR3nt: TGTGCCAGCAGCTTCGGGACGGACTATACAGATACGCAGTATTTT
j_gene: TRBJ1-1; abundance: NA; v_gene: TRBV6-4; d_gene: NA; CDR3aa: CASSDGGDEAFF; CDR3nt: TGTGCCAGCAGTGACGGGGGGGATGAAGCTTTCTTT
j_gene: TRBJ2-7; abundance: many; v_gene: TRBV27; d_gene: TRBD2; CDR3aa: CASRWAAGGPGEQYF; CDR3nt: TGTGCCAGCCGCTGGGCAGCGGGAGGGCCTGGTGAGCAGTACTTC
j_gene: TRBJ1-2; abundance: many; v_gene: TRBV5-1; d_gene: NA; CDR3aa: CASSLRAVADGYTF; CDR3nt: TGCGCCAGCAGCCTGCGGGCGGTGGCAGATGGCTACACCTTC
j_gene: TRBJ1-2; abundance: few; v_gene: TRBV7-3; d_gene: NA; CDR3aa: CASSLLGEPNYGYTF; CDR3nt: TGTGCCAGCAGCTTACTTGGAGAACCTAACTATGGCTACACCTTC
j_gene: TRBJ2-7; abundance: few; v_gene: TRBV9; d_gene: NA; CDR3aa: CASSAFDFTHEQYF; CDR3nt: TGTGCCAGCAGCGCTTTCGACTTTACCCACGAGCAGTACTTC
j_gene: TRBJ2-7; abundance: many; v_gene: TRBV27; d_gene: NA; CDR3aa: CASSSRGGREQYF; CDR3nt: TGTGCCAGCAGTTCCAGGGGCGGCCGCGAGCAGTACTTC
j_gene: TRBJ2-4; abundance: few; v_gene: TRBV11-2; d_gene: TRBD2; CDR3aa: CASSLDQTSGGNIQYF; CDR3nt: TGTGCCAGCAGCTTAGATCAAACTAGCGGGGGAAACATTCAGTACTTC
j_gene: TRBJ2-7; abundance: many; v_gene: TRBV4-1; d_gene: TRBD1; CDR3aa: CASSQEDRGSYEQYF; CDR3nt: TGCGCCAGCAGCCAAGAGGACAGGGGCTCCTACGAGCAGTACTTC
j_gene: TRBJ2-7; abundance: many; v_gene: TRBV7-9; d_gene: TRBD1; CDR3aa: CASSLVATGLTSYEQYF; CDR3nt: TGTGCCAGCAGCTTGGTCGCGACAGGGCTCACCTCCTACGAGCAGTACTTC
j_gene: TRBJ2-7; abundance: few; v_gene: TRBV2; d_gene: TRBD1; CDR3aa: CASSDGTGAWSSYEQYF; CDR3nt: TGTGCCAGCAGTGACGGGACAGGGGCCTGGAGCTCCTACGAGCAGTACTTC
j_gene: TRBJ2-6; abundance: many; v_gene: TRBV6-2/TRBV6-3; d_gene: NA; CDR3aa: CASRFDGNSGANVLTF; CDR3nt: TGTGCCAGCAGATTTGATGGTAACTCTGGGGCCAACGTCCTGACTTTC
j_gene: TRBJ2-1; abundance: many; v_gene: TRBV6-2/TRBV6-3; d_gene: NA; CDR3aa: CASSFGSYNEQFF; CDR3nt: TGTGCCAGCAGCTTTGGTAGTTACAATGAGCAGTTCTTC
j_gene: TRBJ2-2; abundance: many; v_gene: TRBV20-1; d_gene: NA; CDR3aa: CSARDIERENTGELFF; CDR3nt: TGCAGTGCTAGAGATATAGAACGGGAGAACACCGGGGAGCTGTTTTTT
j_gene: TRBJ2-7; abundance: few; v_gene: TRBV6-5; d_gene: TRBD2; CDR3aa: CASRMGLADYEQYF; CDR3nt: TGTGCCAGCAGAATGGGACTAGCGGACTACGAGCAGTACTTC
j_gene: TRBJ1-6; abundance: NA; v_gene: TRBV12-3/TRBV12-4; d_gene: TRBD1; CDR3aa: CASKDRGSSPLHF; CDR3nt: TGTGCCAGCAAGGACAGGGGAAGTTCACCCCTCCACTTT
j_gene: TRBJ2-3; abundance: many; v_gene: TRBV5-4; d_gene: NA; CDR3aa: CASSTGTGEGVTQYF; CDR3nt: TGTGCCAGCAGTACCGGGACCGGCGAGGGTGTTACGCAGTATTTT
j_gene: TRBJ2-3; abundance: NA; v_gene: TRBV12-3/TRBV12-4; d_gene: TRBD1; CDR3aa: CASRPSWDRQSTATPYF; CDR3nt: TGTGCCAGCAGACCCTCTTGGGACAGACAATCCACAGCTACGCCGTATTTT
j_gene: TRBJ2-5; abundance: many; v_gene: TRBV4-3; d_gene: NA; CDR3aa: CASSQDLGPIETQYF; CDR3nt: TGCGCCAGCAGCCAAGATCTTGGCCCGATAGAGACCCAGTACTTC
j_gene: TRBJ2-1; abundance: few; v_gene: TRBV5-4; d_gene: TRBD2; CDR3aa: CASSLLFSGTSDNEQFF; CDR3nt: TGTGCCAGCAGCCTACTTTTTTCCGGGACTAGCGACAATGAGCAGTTCTTC
j_gene: TRBJ2-3; abundance: few; v_gene: TRBV19; d_gene: NA; CDR3aa: CASSIAAVTDTQYF; CDR3nt: TGTGCCAGTAGTATTGCGGCCGTCACAGATACGCAGTATTTT
j_gene: TRBJ1-4; abundance: many; v_gene: TRBV19; d_gene: NA; CDR3aa: CASTVGTAANEKLFF; CDR3nt: TGTGCCAGTACCGTTGGGACGGCAGCTAATGAAAAACTGTTTTTT
j_gene: TRBJ2-1; abundance: few; v_gene: TRBV20-1; d_gene: TRBD2; CDR3aa: CSAEREGGNEQFF; CDR3nt: TGCAGTGCGGAGCGGGAGGGGGGCAATGAGCAGTTCTTC
j_gene: TRBJ2-5; abundance: NA; v_gene: TRBV9; d_gene: NA; CDR3aa: CASSVGGELGTQYF; CDR3nt: TGTGCCAGCAGCGTCGGGGGAGAGTTGGGGACCCAGTACTTC
j_gene: TRBJ1-5; abundance: NA; v_gene: TRBV19; d_gene: NA; CDR3aa: CASSWGRGVSNQPQHF; CDR3nt: TGTGCCAGTAGTTGGGGAAGGGGCGTAAGCAATCAGCCCCAGCATTTT
j_gene: TRBJ2-7; abundance: NA; v_gene: TRBV20-1; d_gene: NA; CDR3aa: CSATRGGSYEQYF; CDR3nt: TGCAGTGCAACCCGTGGGGGCTCCTACGAGCAGTACTTC
j_gene: TRBJ2-5; abundance: many; v_gene: TRBV7-9; d_gene: NA; CDR3aa: CASSPGIGQETQYF; CDR3nt: TGTGCCAGCAGCCCGGGGATCGGCCAAGAGACCCAGTACTTC
j_gene: TRBJ2-7; abundance: NA; v_gene: TRBV19; d_gene: NA; CDR3aa: CASSIIAGNEQYF; CDR3nt: TGTGCCAGTAGTATAATTGCGGGGAACGAGCAGTACTTC
j_gene: TRBJ1-2; abundance: NA; v_gene: TRBV4-3; d_gene: NA; CDR3aa: CASSQDLSGIYGYAF; CDR3nt: TGCGCCAGCAGCCAAGATTTATCGGGGATCTATGGCTACGCCTTC
j_gene: TRBJ1-2; abundance: NA; v_gene: TRBV7-6; d_gene: NA; CDR3aa: CASSPYAGQANYGYTF; CDR3nt: TGTGCCAGCAGCCCCTACGCCGGGCAGGCCAACTATGGCTACACCTTC
j_gene: TRBJ2-3; abundance: many; v_gene: TRBV28; d_gene: NA; CDR3aa: CASSLFVLADGDLTDTQYF; CDR3nt: TGTGCCAGCAGTTTGTTCGTCCTGGCGGATGGAGATTTGACAGATACGCAGTATTTT
j_gene: TRBJ2-7; abundance: NA; v_gene: TRBV20-1; d_gene: NA; CDR3aa: CSATPRDKPYEQYF; CDR3nt: TGCAGTGCTACACCCCGGGACAAGCCCTACGAGCAGTACTTC
j_gene: TRBJ2-1; abundance: NA; v_gene: TRBV6-5; d_gene: NA; CDR3aa: CASSYSAGWSSYNEQFF; CDR3nt: TGTGCCAGCAGTTACTCGGCAGGGTGGAGCTCCTACAATGAGCAGTTCTTC
j_gene: TRBJ1-5; abundance: NA; v_gene: TRBV6-2/TRBV6-3; d_gene: NA; CDR3aa: CASSLLQVGGQPQHF; CDR3nt: TGTGCCAGCAGTCTACTACAGGTGGGAGGACAGCCCCAGCATTTT
j_gene: TRBJ2-7; abundance: many; v_gene: TRBV11-2; d_gene: TRBD2; CDR3aa: CASSPYGTSGYEQYF; CDR3nt: TGTGCCAGCAGCCCCTACGGGACTAGCGGCTACGAGCAGTACTTC
j_gene: TRBJ2-7; abundance: many; v_gene: TRBV9; d_gene: TRBD2; CDR3aa: CASSTSGLAGFEQYF; CDR3nt: TGTGCCAGCAGCACTAGTGGACTAGCGGGATTCGAGCAGTACTTC